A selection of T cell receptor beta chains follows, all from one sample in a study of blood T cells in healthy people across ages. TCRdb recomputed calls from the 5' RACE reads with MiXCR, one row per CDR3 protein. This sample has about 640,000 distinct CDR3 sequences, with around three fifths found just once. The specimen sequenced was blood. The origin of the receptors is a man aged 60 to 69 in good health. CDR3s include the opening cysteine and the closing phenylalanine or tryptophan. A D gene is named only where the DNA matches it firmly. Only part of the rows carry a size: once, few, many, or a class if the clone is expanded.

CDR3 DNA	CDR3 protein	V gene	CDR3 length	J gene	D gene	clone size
TGTGCCAGCAGAATAGCGGGGGGGAACGGTGAGCAGTACTTC	CASRIAGGNGEQYF	TRBV27	14	TRBJ2-5	TRBD2	NA
TGTGCCAGCAGCTGGCGGACAGGGGGGATCATGAACACTGAAGCTTTCTTT	CASSWRTGGIMNTEAFF	TRBV7-9	17	TRBJ1-1	TRBD1	NA
TGCAGTGCCCCTGGGACAGGGGTCACAGATACGCAGTATTTT	CSAPGTGVTDTQYF	TRBV20-1	14	TRBJ2-3	TRBD1	NA
TGTGCCACCAGCAGAGATCGGGGGTCAGTTGAAAAACTGTTTTTT	CATSRDRGSVEKLFF	TRBV15	15	TRBJ1-4	NA	NA
TGTGCCAGCGGACTAGGATTCAATGAGCAGTTCTTC	CASGLGFNEQFF	TRBV12-3/TRBV12-4	12	TRBJ2-1	TRBD2	NA
TGTGCCATCAGTGAGTCGGCGGACACCGGGGAGCTGTTTTTT	CAISESADTGELFF	TRBV10-3	14	TRBJ2-2	NA	once
TGTGCCAGCAGCGTAGGGGGCCGGACTGAAGCTTTCTTT	CASSVGGRTEAFF	TRBV27	13	TRBJ1-1	TRBD1	once
TGCGCCAGCAAACCCATCGGGGGGGACATTCAGTACTTC	CASKPIGGDIQYF	TRBV5-1	13	TRBJ2-4	TRBD2	NA
TGCGCCAGCAGCTTCAACCCGGGACAGGGGTGGAACGAGCAGTACTTC	CASSFNPGQGWNEQYF	TRBV5-1	16	TRBJ2-7	TRBD1	NA
TGTGCCAGCAGCCCCGAACCCGGGGGGCGCACTGAAGCTTTCTTT	CASSPEPGGRTEAFF	TRBV7-9	15	TRBJ1-1	NA	NA